This T cell receptor (beta chain) was sequenced in a study of blood T cell repertoires in COVID-19. Study-level information: Acute and convalescent COVID-19 specimens originated in the United States, Italy and Spain. From T cells, B-cell-depleted T cells, or PBMCs came the material, which was cDNA or gDNA.

The CDR3 has 15 residues. Trimming removed 0 bases from V and 4 bases from J; junction bases left unmatched: 3. From germline, CDR1 is SGDLS and CDR2 YYNGEE. Here immunoSEQ multiplex PCR was the method, and the copy in TCRdb shows in-frame clones only, minus some. The sample carries a few hundred thousand clones, roughly 90% recorded once. The sample taken for sequencing was peripheral blood. This chain links TRBV9 with TRBJ2-1, with TRBD2 identical over 8 bases. The origin of this receptor is a woman aged 25 to 39 with active or convalescent COVID-19. The CDR3 is CASSVEGLGYNEQFF. CDR3 in DNA: TGTGCCAGCAGCGTAGAGGGACTAGGATACAATGAGCAGTTCTTC. The whole variable domain, remainder taken from reference TRBV9 and TRBJ2-1, is DSGVTQTPKHLITATGQRVTLRCSPRSGDLSVYWYQQSLDQGLQFLIQYYNGEERAKGNILERFSAQQFPDLHSELNLSSLELGDSALYFCASSVEGLGYNEQFFGPGTRLTVL.